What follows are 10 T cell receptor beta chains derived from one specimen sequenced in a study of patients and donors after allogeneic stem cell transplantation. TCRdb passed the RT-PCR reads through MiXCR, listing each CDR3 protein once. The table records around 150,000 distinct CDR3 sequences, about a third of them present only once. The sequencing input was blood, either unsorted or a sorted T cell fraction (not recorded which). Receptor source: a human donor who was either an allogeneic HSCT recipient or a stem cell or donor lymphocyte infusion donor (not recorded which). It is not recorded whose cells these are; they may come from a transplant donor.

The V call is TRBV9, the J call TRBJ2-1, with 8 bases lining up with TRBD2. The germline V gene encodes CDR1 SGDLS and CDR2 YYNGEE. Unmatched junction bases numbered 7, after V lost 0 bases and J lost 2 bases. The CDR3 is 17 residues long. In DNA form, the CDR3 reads TGTGCCAGCAGCGTAGCTACGAGCGGGGGCCCCTACAATGAGCAGTTCTTC. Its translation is CASSVATSGGPYNEQFF.

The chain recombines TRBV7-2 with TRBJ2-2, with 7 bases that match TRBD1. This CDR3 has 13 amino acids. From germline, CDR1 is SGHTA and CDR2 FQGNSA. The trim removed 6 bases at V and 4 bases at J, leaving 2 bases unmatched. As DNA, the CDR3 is TGTGCCAGCAGACAGGGGACCACCGGGGAGCTGTTTTTT. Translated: CASRQGTTGELFF.

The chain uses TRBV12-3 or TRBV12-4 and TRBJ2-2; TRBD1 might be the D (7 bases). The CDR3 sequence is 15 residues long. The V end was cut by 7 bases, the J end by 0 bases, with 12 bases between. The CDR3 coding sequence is TGTGCCAGCACTTGGAGGGGGCCGAACACCGGGGAGCTGTTTTTT. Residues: CASTWRGPNTGELFF.

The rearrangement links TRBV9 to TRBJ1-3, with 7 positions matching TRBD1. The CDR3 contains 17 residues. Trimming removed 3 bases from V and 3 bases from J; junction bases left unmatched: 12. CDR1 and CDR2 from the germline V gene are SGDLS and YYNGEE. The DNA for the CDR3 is TGTGCCAGCAGCGCCGGAGGGGGCACTAAGGTTGGAAACACCATATATTTT. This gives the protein CASSAGGGTKVGNTIYF.

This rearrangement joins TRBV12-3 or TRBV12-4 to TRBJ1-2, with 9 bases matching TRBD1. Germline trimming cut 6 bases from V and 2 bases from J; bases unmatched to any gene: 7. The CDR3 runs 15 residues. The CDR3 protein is CASRATGTGNYGYTF. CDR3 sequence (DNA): TGTGCCAGCAGGGCCACCGGGACAGGGAACTATGGCTACACCTTC.

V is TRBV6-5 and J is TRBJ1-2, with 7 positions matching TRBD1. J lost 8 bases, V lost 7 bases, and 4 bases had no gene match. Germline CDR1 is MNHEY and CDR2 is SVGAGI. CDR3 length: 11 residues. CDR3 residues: CASKGAGGYTF. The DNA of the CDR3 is TGTGCCAGCAAGGGGGCAGGCGGCTACACCTTC.

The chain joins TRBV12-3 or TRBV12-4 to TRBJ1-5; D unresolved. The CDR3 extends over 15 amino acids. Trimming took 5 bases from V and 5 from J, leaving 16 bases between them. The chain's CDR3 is CASSPYRGGHQPQHF. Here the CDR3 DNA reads TGTGCCAGCAGTCCATACAGAGGAGGACATCAGCCCCAGCATTTT.

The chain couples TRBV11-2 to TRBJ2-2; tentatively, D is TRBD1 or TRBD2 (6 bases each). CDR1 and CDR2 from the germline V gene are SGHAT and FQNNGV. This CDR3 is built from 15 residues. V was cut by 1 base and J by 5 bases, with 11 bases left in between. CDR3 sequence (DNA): TGTGCCAGCAGCTTAGCGGGGGCCCTAACCGGGGAGCTGTTTTTT. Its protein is CASSLAGALTGELFF.

The CDR3 DNA is TGTGCCAGCCCCCCGGGCAGGGTAAATTCACCCCTCCACTTT. Its protein product is CASPPGRVNSPLHF. The rearrangement joins TRBV5-8 to TRBJ1-6, with D tentatively TRBD1 (5 bases). Trimming left V 7 bases short and J 7 bases short, with 15 bases between. Germline-derived CDR1 and CDR2 are SGHTS and YDEGEE. This CDR3 has 14 residues.

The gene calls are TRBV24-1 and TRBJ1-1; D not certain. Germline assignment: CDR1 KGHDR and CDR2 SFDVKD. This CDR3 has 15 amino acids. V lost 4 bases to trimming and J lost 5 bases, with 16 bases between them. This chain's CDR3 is CATSETGPGTTEAFF. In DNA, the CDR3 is TGTGCCACCAGTGAAACCGGGCCCGGCACAACTGAAGCTTTCTTT.